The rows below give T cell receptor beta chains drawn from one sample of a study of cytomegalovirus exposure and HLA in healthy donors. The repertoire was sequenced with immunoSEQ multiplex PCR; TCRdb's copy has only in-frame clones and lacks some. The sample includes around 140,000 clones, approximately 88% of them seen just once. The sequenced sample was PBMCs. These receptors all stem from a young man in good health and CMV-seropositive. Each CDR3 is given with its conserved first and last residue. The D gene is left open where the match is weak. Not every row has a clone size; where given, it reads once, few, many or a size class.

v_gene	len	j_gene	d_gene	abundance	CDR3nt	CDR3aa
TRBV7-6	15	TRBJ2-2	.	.	TGTGCCAGCAGCTCAGGAGGGGCCCCGAGCGGGGAGCTGTTTTTT	CASSSGGAPSGELFF
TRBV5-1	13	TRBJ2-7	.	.	TGCGCCAGCAGCTTCCGGGGAATAGACGAGCAGTACTTC	CASSFRGIDEQYF
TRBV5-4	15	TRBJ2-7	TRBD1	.	TGTGCCAGCAGCTTGGGACAGGGGGCGTCCTACGAGCAGTACTTC	CASSLGQGASYEQYF
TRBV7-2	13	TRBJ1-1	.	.	TGTGCCAGCAGCTTCCAGGGGAACACTGAAGCTTTCTTT	CASSFQGNTEAFF
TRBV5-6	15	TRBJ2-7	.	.	TGTGCCAGCAGCTTTCGGTTTTCAAACTCCTACGAGCAGTACTTC	CASSFRFSNSYEQYF
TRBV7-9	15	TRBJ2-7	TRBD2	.	TGTGCCAGCAGCTCTAGCGTCCTAGCGGGCCTCGAGCAGTACTTC	CASSSSVLAGLEQYF
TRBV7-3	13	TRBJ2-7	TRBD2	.	TGTGCCAGCAGCCTACTCGGGGGGGACGAGCAGTACTTC	CASSLLGGDEQYF
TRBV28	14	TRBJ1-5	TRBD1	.	TGTGCCAGTATCGACAGGGTGGGCAATCAGCCCCAGCATTTT	CASIDRVGNQPQHF
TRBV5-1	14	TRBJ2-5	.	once	TGCGCCAGCAGCGAACAGGGTCGGCAAGAGACCCAGTACTTC	CASSEQGRQETQYF
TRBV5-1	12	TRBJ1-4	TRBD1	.	TGCGCCAGCGGGACAGGTAATGAAAAACTGTTTTTT	CASGTGNEKLFF
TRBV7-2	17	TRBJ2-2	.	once	TGTGCCAGCAGCTTGATTTTTCTGACAGGGAACACCGGGGAGCTGTTTTTT	CASSLIFLTGNTGELFF